This TCR beta chain is from a study of early T cells in non-severe SARS-CoV-2 infection. Study at large: Sequencing targeted bulk RNA from unsorted whole blood, leaving chains unpaired. Study-wide findings and caveats: Anti-spike CD8 responses were favored in VDJdb matching, and private and CD4 specificities were missed.

Notes on this clonotype: The antigen remains undetermined.

Individual cDNA molecules each received unique molecular identifiers attached to them. TCRdb redid the calling of the 5' RACE reads with MiXCR, one entry per CDR3 protein. The profile shows tens of thousands of distinct CDR3 sequences, about a tenth of them singletons. Trimming removed 8 bases at V and 5 bases at J, with 13 bases between. Germline CDR1 and CDR2: MNHEY and SMNVEV (reference sequence). This CDR3 region has 12 residues. Specimen: whole blood, collected at baseline. The source of this sequence is an adult who was a healthcare worker with PCR-confirmed SARS-CoV-2 infection or an uninfected control (not recorded which). The chain uses TRBV27 and TRBJ2-7; D perhaps matches TRBD2 (5 bases). The CDR3 sequence is CASREGAHEQYF. The CDR3 DNA reads TGTGCCAGCCGCGAGGGAGCCCACGAGCAGTACTTC.